The table lists the clone carrying this T cell receptor beta chain with a few counts. Its antigen is as yet unknown. V lost 7 bases and J lost 3; bases outside the gene matches: 10. Germline V gene data show CDR1 as MNHEY and CDR2 as SVGAGI. The CDR3 contains 15 residues. Primers included in the PCR were 60 Vbeta and 13 Jbeta primers. Produced via immunoSEQ multiplex PCR; TCRdb's table is partial and in-frame only. The table shows approximately 150,000 clones, with about three quarters occurring only once. The data stem from a study of cytomegalovirus exposure and HLA in healthy donors. Findings of the study overall: In an earlier analysis, in some 500 donors, most V segments appeared productive either ~90% or ~30% of the time. Whilst most TCR sequences proved rare, a subset of public TCRs occurred across many donors. Sequencing depth roughly uniform across donors was assumed in presence/absence analyses.

Sequencing input: PBMCs. The sequence derives from a woman aged 18-29 years in good health and CMV-seronegative. The chain links TRBV6-5 to TRBJ2-7; TRBD1 matches 9 bases. CDR3 protein: CASKGPGQGDYEQYF. The DNA of the CDR3 is TGTGCCAGCAAAGGACCGGGACAGGGAGACTACGAGCAGTACTTC.